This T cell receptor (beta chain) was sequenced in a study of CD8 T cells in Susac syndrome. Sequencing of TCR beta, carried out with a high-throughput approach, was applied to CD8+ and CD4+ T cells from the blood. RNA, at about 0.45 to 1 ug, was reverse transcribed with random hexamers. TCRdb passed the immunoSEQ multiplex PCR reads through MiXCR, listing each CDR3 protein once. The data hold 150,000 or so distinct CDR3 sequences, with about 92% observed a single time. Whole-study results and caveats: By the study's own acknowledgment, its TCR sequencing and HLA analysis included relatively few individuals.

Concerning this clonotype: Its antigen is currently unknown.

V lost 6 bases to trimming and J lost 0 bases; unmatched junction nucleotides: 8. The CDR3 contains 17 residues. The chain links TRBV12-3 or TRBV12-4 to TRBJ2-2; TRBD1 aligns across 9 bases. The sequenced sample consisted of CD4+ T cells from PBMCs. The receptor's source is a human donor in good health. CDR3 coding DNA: TGTGCCAGCAGGGACTCCGGGACAGGGTCGAACACCGGGGAGCTGTTTTTT. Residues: CASRDSGTGSNTGELFF.